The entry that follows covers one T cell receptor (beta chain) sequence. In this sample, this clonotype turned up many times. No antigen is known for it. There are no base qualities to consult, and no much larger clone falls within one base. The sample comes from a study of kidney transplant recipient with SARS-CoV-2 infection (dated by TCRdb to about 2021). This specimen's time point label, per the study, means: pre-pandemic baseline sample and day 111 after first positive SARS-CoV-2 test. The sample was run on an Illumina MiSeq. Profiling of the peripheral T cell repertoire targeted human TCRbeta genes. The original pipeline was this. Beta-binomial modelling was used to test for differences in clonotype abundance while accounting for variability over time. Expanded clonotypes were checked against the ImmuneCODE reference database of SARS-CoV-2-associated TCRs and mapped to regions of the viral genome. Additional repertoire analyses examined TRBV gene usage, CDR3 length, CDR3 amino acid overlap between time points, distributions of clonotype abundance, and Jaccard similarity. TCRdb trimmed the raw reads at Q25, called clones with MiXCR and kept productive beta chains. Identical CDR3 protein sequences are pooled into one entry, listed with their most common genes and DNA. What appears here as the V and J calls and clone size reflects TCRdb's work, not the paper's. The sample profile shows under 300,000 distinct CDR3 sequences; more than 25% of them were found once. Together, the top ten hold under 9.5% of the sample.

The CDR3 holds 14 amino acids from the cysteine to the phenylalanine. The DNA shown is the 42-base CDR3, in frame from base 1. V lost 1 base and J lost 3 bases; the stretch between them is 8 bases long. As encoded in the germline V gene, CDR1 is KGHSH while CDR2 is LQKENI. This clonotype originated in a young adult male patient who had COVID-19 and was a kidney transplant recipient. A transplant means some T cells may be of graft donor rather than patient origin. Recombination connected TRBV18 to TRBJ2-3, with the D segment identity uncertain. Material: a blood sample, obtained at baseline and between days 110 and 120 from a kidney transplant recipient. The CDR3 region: CASSPQTFTDTQYF. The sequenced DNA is TGTGCCAGCTCACCACAAACTTTTACAGATACGCAGTATTTT.